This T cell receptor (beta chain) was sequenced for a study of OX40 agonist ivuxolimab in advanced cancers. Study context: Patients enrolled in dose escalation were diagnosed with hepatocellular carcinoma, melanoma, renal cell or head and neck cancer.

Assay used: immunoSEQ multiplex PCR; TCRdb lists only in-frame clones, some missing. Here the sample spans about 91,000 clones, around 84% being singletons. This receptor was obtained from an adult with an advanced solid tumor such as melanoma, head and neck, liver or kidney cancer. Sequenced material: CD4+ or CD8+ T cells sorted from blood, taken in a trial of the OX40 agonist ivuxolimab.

The CDR3 protein is CASSAGQGTGELFF. In DNA form, the CDR3 reads TGTGCCAGCAGTGCGGGGCAGGGCACCGGGGAGCTGTTTTTT. The V and J genes are TRBV6-4 and TRBJ2-2; D is possibly TRBD1 or TRBD2 (5 bases each). Trimming took off 4 bases at V and 4 bases at J, with 10 bases between the two ends. CDR1 and CDR2 (germline): MRHNA, SNTAGT. The CDR3 spans 14 residues.